This T cell receptor (beta chain) was captured by sequencing in a study of human T cells and chemical hapten exposure. In the study overall: Mainly, slight library volume differences in the pool made TCR yields vary.

Separate cDNA molecules received unique molecular identifiers, which the library attached to them. In the original workflow: Approximately 99,000 TCRs per sample was the median, with a range of roughly 23,224 to 690,600. Each CDR3 protein gets one entry after TCRdb re-called the RACE reads with MiXCR. TCRdb, not the original authors, processed these V and J calls. In the table there are 25,000 to 35,000 distinct CDR3 sequences, 7% to 8.5% of which are singletons. The study, taken as a whole, reports: Once DPC sensitization occurred, TCRs above 1 in 1000 frequency showed no change.

About this clonotype itself: Antigen specificity is unknown.

Time point reported: healthy volunteer bleed at 2 weeks. Unseparated into fractions, whole blood served as the source from which total RNA was extracted. The V end lost 1 base, the J end lost 3 bases, and 12 bases lay between the germline ends. Germline CDR1 reads LNHNV; CDR2 reads YYDKDF (reference sequence). The CDR3 is 15 residues long. This sequence originates from a human donor in good health. Some clones in this sample may be carry-over from other donors' samples. The rearrangement uses TRBV15 and TRBJ2-5; maybe TRBD2 (6 bases). Sequenced material: whole blood. The CDR3 region is CATSRGRRGEETQYF. The CDR3 region has the DNA TGTGCCACCAGCAGAGGACGGCGGGGTGAAGAGACCCAGTACTTC.